Below, 10 T cell receptor beta chains from the same sample are listed, as sequenced in a study of cytomegalovirus exposure and HLA in healthy donors. With 60 Vbeta and 13 Jbeta primers, the PCR was carried out. Assay used: immunoSEQ multiplex PCR; TCRdb lists only in-frame clones, some missing. Of some 190,000 clones in the sample, roughly 75% were seen once. The sequenced material came from PBMCs. The source is a man younger than 45 in good health and CMV-seropositive.

About this clone: Other nucleotide sequences from this sample produce the same CDR3. The rearrangement links TRBV5-1 to TRBJ2-5, with a possible D match to TRBD1 (6 bases). V gave up 2 bases and J gave up 1 base, with 18 bases separating them. The germline V gene has CDR1 SGHRS and CDR2 YFSETQ. This CDR3 has 17 residues. The CDR3 DNA follows: TGCGCCAGCAGCTTTATCAGGGGTGATAGATTCCAAGAGACCCAGTACTTC. Its translation is CASSFIRGDRFQETQYF.

This chain uses TRBV6-1 with TRBJ2-2, with TRBD2 as a possible D gene (5 bases). The V end lost 2 bases, the J end lost 3 bases, and 16 bases lay between the germline ends. The CDR3 contains 17 residues. The V gene's germline CDR1 is MNHNS and CDR2 SASEGT. The CDR3 loop is CASSERPRRTHTGELFF. CDR3 bases: TGTGCCAGCAGTGAAAGGCCCCGACGGACTCACACCGGGGAGCTGTTTTTT.

The chain joins TRBV6-5 to TRBJ2-7; 13 nucleotides line up with TRBD2. The V gene's germline CDR1 is MNHEY and CDR2 SVGAGI. The CDR3 length is 15 residues. Trimming cost V 0 bases and J 6 bases; bases outside gene matches: 2. This CDR3 is CASSYSGLAGSEQYF. CDR3 DNA sequence: TGTGCCAGCAGTTACTCGGGACTAGCGGGATCCGAGCAGTACTTC.

The V gene is TRBV15, the J gene TRBJ2-1; 8 bases align to TRBD2. The CDR3 consists of 16 residues. CDR1 LNHNV and CDR2 YYDKDF come from the germline V gene (reference sequence). Unmatched junction bases numbered 8, after V lost 1 base and J lost 6 bases. In DNA form, the CDR3 reads TGTGCCACCAGCAGAGTAGCGGGGAGTATTGTCAATGAGCAGTTCTTC. Translating it yields CATSRVAGSIVNEQFF.

This clone was seen once. The chain couples TRBV4-3 to TRBJ1-1; a possible D gene is TRBD1 (5 bases). The V and J ends lost 3 bases and 5 bases respectively, with 13 bases between them. The germline CDR1 and CDR2 sequences are LGHNA and YSLEER. The CDR3 length is 14 residues. CDR3: CASSQASRGTEAFF. The CDR3 DNA follows: TGCGCCAGCAGCCAGGCCTCAAGGGGTACTGAAGCTTTCTTT.

This chain joins TRBV19 and TRBJ1-1, with D possibly being TRBD1 (5 bases). Germline loops: CDR1 LNHDA, CDR2 SQIVND (reference sequence). Trimming took off 3 bases at V and 4 bases at J, with 12 bases between the two ends. The length of the CDR3 is 14 residues. The CDR3: CASSIPRVSTEAFF. The CDR3 coding sequence is TGTGCCAGTAGTATCCCCAGGGTTAGCACTGAAGCTTTCTTT.

This clone was seen a handful of times. The chain has TRBV7-8 and TRBJ1-1, with D unresolved. CDR1 and CDR2 from the germline V gene are SGHVS and FQNEAQ. The CDR3 covers 15 residues. Trimming shortened V by 5 bases and J by 1 base, and 14 bases separated the two germline ends. CDR3 sequence (DNA): TGTGCCAGCAGCCCGACCGCAGGCTCGAACACTGAAGCTTTCTTT. It encodes CASSPTAGSNTEAFF.

This clone was observed once. This chain uses TRBV5-1 with TRBJ2-7; 9 nucleotides match TRBD1. Germline lookup yields CDR1 SGHRS and CDR2 YFSETQ. Trimming removed 5 bases from V and 2 bases from J; junction bases left unmatched: 8. This CDR3 comprises 15 residues. The chain's CDR3 is CASRSPGQGPYEQYF. The CDR3 DNA follows: TGCGCCAGCAGATCTCCGGGACAGGGCCCCTACGAGCAGTACTTC. The whole variable domain, remainder taken from reference TRBV5-1 and TRBJ2-7, is KAGVTQTPRYLIKTRGQQVTLSCSPISGHRSVSWYQQTPGQGLQFLFEYFSETQRNKGNFPGRFSGRQFSNSRSEMNVSTLELGDSALYLCASRSPGQGPYEQYFGPGTRLTVT.

The V call is TRBV9, the J call TRBJ1-4; D may be TRBD1 (5 bases). This CDR3 is built from 15 residues. V was trimmed by 0 bases and J by 3 bases, leaving 9 bases between them. Germline CDR1 reads SGDLS; CDR2 reads YYNGEE. The CDR3 spells CASSVGQGANEKLFF. CDR3 coding DNA: TGTGCCAGCAGCGTAGGGCAGGGTGCTAATGAAAAACTGTTTTTT.

The V and J genes are TRBV18 and TRBJ1-5; 8 nucleotides agree with TRBD1. In germline, CDR1 is KGHSH, CDR2 LQKENI. V lost 2 bases and J lost 6; bases outside the gene matches: 6. The CDR3 has 15 residues. This CDR3 reads CASSPGRGRLQPQHF. The CDR3 region has the DNA TGTGCCAGCTCACCAGGCAGGGGGCGGCTTCAGCCCCAGCATTTT.